A single sample gave rise to the 9 T cell receptor beta chains below, sequenced in a study of blood T cells in healthy people across ages. A J-beta primer mix and a sample-barcoded 5' primer were used in a second PCR of about 7 to 12 cycles. Using its own MiXCR run on the 5' RACE reads, TCRdb lists one record per CDR3 protein. Of 790,000 or so distinct CDR3 sequences in the sample, about 46% were seen once. Material: blood. All receptors derive from a man of 80 years or more in good health.

This clonotype appeared a few times. The J gene is TRBJ1-2, the V gene TRBV25-1; the D is unclear. The CDR3 is 13 amino acids. Germline assignment: CDR1 MGHDK and CDR2 SYGVNS. Trimming pared 1 base from V and 6 bases from J, leaving 9 bases between. The CDR3 sequence is CASSESPLNGYTF. In DNA, the CDR3 is TGTGCCAGCAGTGAATCACCGTTGAATGGCTACACCTTC.

There are a few counts of this clonotype. The chain joins TRBV7-2 to TRBJ2-3; tentative D call: TRBD2 (6 bases). Germline-derived CDR1 and CDR2 are SGHTA and FQGNSA. The CDR3 contains 15 residues. Trimming took off 1 base at V and 2 bases at J, with 10 bases between the two ends. In nucleotides, the CDR3 is TGTGCCAGCAGCTTAGGGGACTCAAACACAGATACGCAGTATTTT. This encodes CASSLGDSNTDTQYF.

For this clonotype: A much larger clone differs from this one at a single base, so this may be a read error. The V gene is TRBV7-8, the J gene TRBJ2-6; D is uncertain. Germline CDR1 and CDR2: SGHVS and FQNEAQ. The CDR3 spans 13 residues. Trimming took 10 bases from V and 6 from J, leaving 13 bases between them. CDR3 sequence reads: CAILDAEANVLTF. CDR3 nucleotide sequence: TGTGCCATCTTAGACGCCGAGGCCAACGTCCTGACTTTC.

This CDR3 reads CSVDNHQGLQETQYF. The DNA for the CDR3 is TGCAGCGTTGACAACCACCAGGGACTCCAAGAGACCCAGTACTTC. The rearrangement joins TRBV29-1 to TRBJ2-7, with D possibly being TRBD2 (6 bases). The DNA end favors TRBJ2-5, so the J call may be wrong. The germline gives CDR1 SQVTM, CDR2 ANQGSEA. The CDR3 contains 15 residues.

A few counts support this clonotype. CDR3 nucleotides: TGCGCCAGCTTCGGTGGCAGATCTTCCACAGATACGCAGTATTTT. Translated, it gives CASFGGRSSTDTQYF. The chain carries TRBV5-1 and TRBJ2-3; D call uncertain. Germline CDR1 is SGHRS and CDR2 is YFSETQ. The V gene lost 7 bases and the J gene lost 2 bases, with 17 bases spanning the gap. CDR3 length: 15 residues.

This clonotype was recorded a few times. V and J are TRBV7-8 and TRBJ2-1; possible D gene TRBD2, 5 bases. The CDR3 covers 17 residues. Germline CDR1 SGHVS, CDR2 FQNEAQ. V was cut by 5 bases and J by 0 bases, with 17 bases left in between. The CDR3 loop is CASSPGSSGSSYNEQFF. The CDR3 region has the DNA TGTGCCAGCAGCCCCGGTTCGTCGGGGAGCTCCTACAATGAGCAGTTCTTC.

V and J are TRBV27 and TRBJ2-1, with D possibly being TRBD1 (6 bases). Deletions cut 6 bases from V and 10 bases from J, with 10 bases between. This CDR3 has 11 residues. CDR1 is MNHEY and CDR2 is SMNVEV in the germline V gene (reference sequence). The CDR3 loop is CASRIGTEQFF. CDR3 nucleotide sequence: TGTGCCAGCAGGATCGGGACAGAGCAGTTCTTC.

The rearrangement uses TRBV3-1 and TRBJ2-3; possible D gene TRBD1, 6 bases. The CDR3 length is 15 residues. The germline V and J ends were trimmed by 0 bases and 7 bases, with 14 bases remaining between them. In germline, CDR1 is LGHDT, CDR2 YNNKEL (reference sequence). CDR3 sequence reads: CASSQEGRGRYTQYF. CDR3 bases: TGTGCCAGCAGCCAAGAGGGCAGGGGACGGTATACGCAGTATTTT.

The V gene is TRBV27, the J gene TRBJ1-5; D is uncertain. The CDR3 is 13 residues long. Trimming left V 4 bases short and J 2 bases short, with 6 bases between. Germline values: CDR1 MNHEY, CDR2 SMNVEV (reference sequence). DNA for the CDR3: TGTGCCAGCAGTTGGAGGGGCAATCAGCCCCAGCATTTT. It translates to CASSWRGNQPQHF.